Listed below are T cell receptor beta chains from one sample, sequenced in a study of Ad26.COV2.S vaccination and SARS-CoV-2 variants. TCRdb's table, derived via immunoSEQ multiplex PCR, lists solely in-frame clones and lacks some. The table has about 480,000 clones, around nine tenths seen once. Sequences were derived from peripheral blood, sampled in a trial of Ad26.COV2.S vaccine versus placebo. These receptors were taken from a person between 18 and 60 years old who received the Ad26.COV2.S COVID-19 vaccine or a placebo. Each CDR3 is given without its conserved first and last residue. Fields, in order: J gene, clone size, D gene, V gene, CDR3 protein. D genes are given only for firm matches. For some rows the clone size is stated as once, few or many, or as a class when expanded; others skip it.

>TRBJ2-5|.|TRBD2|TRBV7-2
ASSLRRGRQETQY
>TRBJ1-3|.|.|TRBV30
AWSARAVDSGNTIY
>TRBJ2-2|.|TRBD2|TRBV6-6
ASSRPGLANSGELF
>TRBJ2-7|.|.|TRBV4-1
ASSQDYGGYYEQY
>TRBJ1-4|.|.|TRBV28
ASSLSGKGEKLF
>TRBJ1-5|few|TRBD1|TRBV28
ASKGQVYSNQPQH
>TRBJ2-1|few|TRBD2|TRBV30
ASVGGQSYNEQF
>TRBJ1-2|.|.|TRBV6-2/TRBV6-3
ASSGARVSNYGYT
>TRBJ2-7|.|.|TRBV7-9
ASSFSGTGDEQY
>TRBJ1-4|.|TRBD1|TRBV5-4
ASSPPGQGGLF
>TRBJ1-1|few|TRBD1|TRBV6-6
ASSPGTGAEAF
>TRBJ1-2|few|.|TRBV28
ASSTGPGRFYSGYT
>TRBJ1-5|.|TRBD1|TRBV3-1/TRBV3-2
ASSQGQGASPQH
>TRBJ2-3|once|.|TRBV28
ASSLVTDTQY
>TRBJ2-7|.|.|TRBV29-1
SVVTGGTYEQY
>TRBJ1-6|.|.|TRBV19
ASTSGGGDSPLH
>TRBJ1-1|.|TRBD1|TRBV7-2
ASSLVGSGQGVMNTEAF
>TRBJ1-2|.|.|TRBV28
ASSTGLHYGYT
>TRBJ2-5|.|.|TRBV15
ATSRAGQRVETQY
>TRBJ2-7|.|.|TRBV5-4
ASSPGTPEQY
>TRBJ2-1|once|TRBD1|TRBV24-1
ATGQGYEQF
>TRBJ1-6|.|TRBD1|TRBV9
ASSVAGTGRANSPLH
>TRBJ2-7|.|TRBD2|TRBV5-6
ASSFRGRVGYEQY
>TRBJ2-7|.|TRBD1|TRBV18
ASSPVSGTGVYEQY
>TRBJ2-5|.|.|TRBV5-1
ASSENTQETQY
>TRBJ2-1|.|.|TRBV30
AWSGGLPRNEQF
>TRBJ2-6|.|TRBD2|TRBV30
AWSVYQATSGIRPSGANVLT
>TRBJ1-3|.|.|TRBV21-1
ASSKAGTLDSGNTIY
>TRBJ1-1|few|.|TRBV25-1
ASSLTMGSVIEAF
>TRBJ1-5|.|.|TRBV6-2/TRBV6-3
ASSSLRTEPPQH
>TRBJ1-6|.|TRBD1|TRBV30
AWNGQGYNSPLH
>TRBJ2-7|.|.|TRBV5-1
ASSLTGTHREQY